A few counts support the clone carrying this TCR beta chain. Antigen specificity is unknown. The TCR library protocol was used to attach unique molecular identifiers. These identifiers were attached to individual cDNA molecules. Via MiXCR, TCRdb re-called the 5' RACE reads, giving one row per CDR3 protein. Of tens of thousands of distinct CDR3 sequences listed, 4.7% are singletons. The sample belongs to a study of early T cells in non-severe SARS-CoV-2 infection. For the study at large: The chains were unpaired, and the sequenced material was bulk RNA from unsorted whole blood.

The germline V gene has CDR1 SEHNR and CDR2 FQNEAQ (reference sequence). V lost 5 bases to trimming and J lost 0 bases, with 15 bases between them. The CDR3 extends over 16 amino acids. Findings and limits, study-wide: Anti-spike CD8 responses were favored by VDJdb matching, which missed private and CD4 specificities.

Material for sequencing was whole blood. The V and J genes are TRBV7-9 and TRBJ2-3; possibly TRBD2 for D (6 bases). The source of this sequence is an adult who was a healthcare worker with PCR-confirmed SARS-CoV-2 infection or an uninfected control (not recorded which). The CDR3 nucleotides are TGTGCCAGCAGCGCGGGACGGAGTTATAGCACAGATACGCAGTATTTT. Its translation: CASSAGRSYSTDTQYF.